This is a list of T cell receptor beta chains from one sample in a study of beta chain features in type 1 diabetes. The method was immunoSEQ multiplex PCR; TCRdb's version includes in-frame clones alone and lacks a portion of them. Among around 500,000 clones listed, 10% to 12% were seen once. The sequencing sample was made of naive CD4+ T cells from blood. Source of these receptors: a woman aged 18-29 years in good health. The CDR3 runs from the conserved cysteine through the conserved F or W. Each record gives: CDR3 protein, CDR3 DNA, J gene, clone size, V gene, CDR3 length, D gene. A D gene is named only where the DNA matches it firmly. Size is omitted from some rows. Given values are once, few, many or a class for expanded clones.

CDR3aa: CASSPAHSGNTIYF; CDR3nt: TGTGCCAGCAGCCCGGCACACTCTGGAAACACCATATATTTT; j_gene: TRBJ1-3; abundance: .; v_gene: TRBV14; len: 14; d_gene: .
CDR3aa: CASSLRTSGTDTQYF; CDR3nt: TGTGCCAGCAGCTTGCGTACTAGCGGCACAGATACGCAGTATTTT; j_gene: TRBJ2-3; abundance: few; v_gene: TRBV5-6; len: 15; d_gene: TRBD2
CDR3aa: CASRGPTGNLNYGYTF; CDR3nt: TGTGCCAGCAGGGGCCCTACAGGAAACCTTAACTATGGCTACACCTTC; j_gene: TRBJ1-2; abundance: few; v_gene: TRBV27; len: 16; d_gene: .
CDR3aa: CASSLAGHRNTEAFF; CDR3nt: TGTGCCAGCAGCTTAGCGGGACATCGGAACACTGAAGCTTTCTTT; j_gene: TRBJ1-1; abundance: .; v_gene: TRBV7-2; len: 15; d_gene: .
CDR3aa: CASSQVTGGSETQYF; CDR3nt: TGTGCCAGCAGCCAAGTCACAGGGGGCTCGGAGACCCAGTACTTC; j_gene: TRBJ2-5; abundance: few; v_gene: TRBV14; len: 15; d_gene: TRBD1
CDR3aa: CASRAEYYGYTF; CDR3nt: TGTGCCAGCAGGGCAGAGTACTATGGCTACACCTTC; j_gene: TRBJ1-2; abundance: few; v_gene: TRBV6-5; len: 12; d_gene: .
CDR3aa: CASGLAQAVNTEAFF; CDR3nt: .; j_gene: TRBJ1-1; abundance: .; v_gene: TRBV12-5; len: 15; d_gene: .
CDR3aa: CASRRETTDTQYF; CDR3nt: TGTGCCAGCAGAAGGGAGACCACAGATACGCAGTATTTT; j_gene: TRBJ2-3; abundance: few; v_gene: TRBV2; len: 13; d_gene: .
CDR3aa: CASSLGLAGTYNEQFF; CDR3nt: TGCGCCAGCAGCTTGGGACTAGCGGGGACCTACAATGAGCAGTTCTTC; j_gene: TRBJ2-1; abundance: .; v_gene: TRBV5-1; len: 16; d_gene: TRBD2
CDR3aa: CASSETTGRETQYF; CDR3nt: TGCGCCAGCAGCGAAACGACAGGGAGAGAGACCCAGTACTTC; j_gene: TRBJ2-5; abundance: few; v_gene: TRBV5-1; len: 14; d_gene: TRBD1
CDR3aa: CASSRSGSGGYEQYF; CDR3nt: TGTGCCAGCAGCCGAAGCGGGAGTGGCGGCTACGAGCAGTACTTC; j_gene: TRBJ2-7; abundance: .; v_gene: TRBV7-8; len: 15; d_gene: TRBD2
CDR3aa: CASSAGTDNYGYTF; CDR3nt: TGTGCCAGCAGCGCTGGGACAGATAACTATGGCTACACCTTC; j_gene: TRBJ1-2; abundance: few; v_gene: TRBV7-8; len: 14; d_gene: TRBD1
CDR3aa: CADGTSGRTFF; CDR3nt: TGTGCCGACGGGACTAGCGGGCGGACGTTCTTC; j_gene: TRBJ2-1; abundance: .; v_gene: TRBV30; len: 11; d_gene: TRBD2
CDR3aa: CSVSGRGAADTQYF; CDR3nt: TGCAGCGTTTCCGGCAGGGGGGCTGCAGATACGCAGTATTTT; j_gene: TRBJ2-3; abundance: .; v_gene: TRBV29-1; len: 14; d_gene: .
CDR3aa: CASSVTAKPDTQYF; CDR3nt: TGTGCCAGCAGCGTGACAGCGAAACCAGATACGCAGTATTTT; j_gene: TRBJ2-3; abundance: few; v_gene: TRBV9; len: 14; d_gene: .
CDR3aa: CASSLGLLSYNEQFF; CDR3nt: TGTGCCAGCAGCTTAGGACTCTTATCCTACAATGAGCAGTTCTTC; j_gene: TRBJ2-1; abundance: few; v_gene: TRBV7-3; len: 15; d_gene: .
CDR3aa: CASSQVRGSEQYF; CDR3nt: TGTGCCAGCAGCCAAGTGAGGGGAAGCGAGCAGTACTTC; j_gene: TRBJ2-7; abundance: few; v_gene: TRBV14; len: 13; d_gene: .
CDR3aa: CASSPERRTGELFF; CDR3nt: TGTGCCAGCTCACCCGAGCGACGGACCGGGGAGCTGTTTTTT; j_gene: TRBJ2-2; abundance: .; v_gene: TRBV18; len: 14; d_gene: .
CDR3aa: CASSTRVHTGELFF; CDR3nt: TGTGCCAGCAGTACAAGGGTACACACCGGGGAGCTGTTTTTT; j_gene: TRBJ2-2; abundance: .; v_gene: TRBV7-9; len: 14; d_gene: .
CDR3aa: CASSQDPSSQETQYF; CDR3nt: TGTGCCAGCAGCCAAGATCCGTCTAGCCAAGAGACCCAGTACTTC; j_gene: TRBJ2-5; abundance: few; v_gene: TRBV4-2; len: 15; d_gene: .
CDR3aa: CASSELEDSRFF; CDR3nt: TGTGCCAGCAGTGAATTAGAGGACAGTAGGTTCTTC; j_gene: TRBJ2-1; abundance: few; v_gene: TRBV25-1; len: 12; d_gene: .
CDR3aa: CTSSQAPGLTTDTQYF; CDR3nt: TGCACCAGCAGCCAAGCTCCGGGACTTACCACAGATACGCAGTATTTT; j_gene: TRBJ2-3; abundance: .; v_gene: TRBV1; len: 16; d_gene: .
CDR3aa: CASRPGLGRYNEQFF; CDR3nt: TGTGCCAGCCGACCGGGGCTAGGGAGGTACAATGAGCAGTTCTTC; j_gene: TRBJ2-1; abundance: few; v_gene: TRBV11-2; len: 15; d_gene: .
CDR3aa: CASSISTDTQYF; CDR3nt: TGCGCCAGCAGTATAAGCACAGATACGCAGTATTTT; j_gene: TRBJ2-3; abundance: .; v_gene: TRBV5-1; len: 12; d_gene: .
CDR3aa: CASSLFAGELFF; CDR3nt: TGCGCCAGCAGTTTGTTCGCCGGGGAGCTGTTTTTT; j_gene: TRBJ2-2; abundance: .; v_gene: TRBV5-1; len: 12; d_gene: .
CDR3aa: CASSPRDPSNYGYTF; CDR3nt: TGTGCCAGCTCACCACGGGACCCTTCTAACTATGGCTACACCTTC; j_gene: TRBJ1-2; abundance: .; v_gene: TRBV18; len: 15; d_gene: .
CDR3aa: CASSTKDRLQETQYF; CDR3nt: TGCGCCAGCAGTACCAAGGACAGACTACAAGAGACCCAGTACTTC; j_gene: TRBJ2-5; abundance: few; v_gene: TRBV4-1; len: 15; d_gene: .
CDR3aa: CASTGRPEKLFF; CDR3nt: TGTGCCAGCACGGGACGGCCTGAAAAACTGTTTTTT; j_gene: TRBJ1-4; abundance: few; v_gene: TRBV6-1; len: 12; d_gene: .
CDR3aa: CASSFGEYYGYTF; CDR3nt: TGTGCCAGCAGCTTCGGGGAGTACTATGGCTACACCTTC; j_gene: TRBJ1-2; abundance: few; v_gene: TRBV5-4; len: 13; d_gene: .
CDR3aa: CASSPDHEQYF; CDR3nt: TGTGCCAGCTCACCAGACCACGAGCAGTACTTC; j_gene: TRBJ2-7; abundance: .; v_gene: TRBV18; len: 11; d_gene: .
CDR3aa: CASSVVAGSKNIQYF; CDR3nt: TGTGCCAGCAGCGTAGTGGCAGGTTCAAAAAACATTCAGTACTTC; j_gene: TRBJ2-4; abundance: few; v_gene: TRBV9; len: 15; d_gene: .
CDR3aa: CASRGGQGIAGELFF; CDR3nt: TGCGCCAGCAGAGGCGGACAGGGAATCGCCGGGGAGCTGTTTTTT; j_gene: TRBJ2-2; abundance: few; v_gene: TRBV5-1; len: 15; d_gene: TRBD1
CDR3aa: CASSLGDWPSTDTQYF; CDR3nt: TGCGCCAGCAGCTTGGGGGACTGGCCCTCCACAGATACGCAGTATTTT; j_gene: TRBJ2-3; abundance: few; v_gene: TRBV5-1; len: 16; d_gene: .
CDR3aa: CASSWSGGTDTQYF; CDR3nt: TGCGCCAGCAGCTGGAGCGGGGGCACAGATACGCAGTATTTT; j_gene: TRBJ2-3; abundance: .; v_gene: TRBV5-1; len: 14; d_gene: TRBD2
CDR3aa: CASSVMVDPRSPLHF; CDR3nt: TGTGCCAGCAGCGTAATGGTCGACCCCCGGTCACCCCTCCACTTT; j_gene: TRBJ1-6; abundance: .; v_gene: TRBV9; len: 15; d_gene: .